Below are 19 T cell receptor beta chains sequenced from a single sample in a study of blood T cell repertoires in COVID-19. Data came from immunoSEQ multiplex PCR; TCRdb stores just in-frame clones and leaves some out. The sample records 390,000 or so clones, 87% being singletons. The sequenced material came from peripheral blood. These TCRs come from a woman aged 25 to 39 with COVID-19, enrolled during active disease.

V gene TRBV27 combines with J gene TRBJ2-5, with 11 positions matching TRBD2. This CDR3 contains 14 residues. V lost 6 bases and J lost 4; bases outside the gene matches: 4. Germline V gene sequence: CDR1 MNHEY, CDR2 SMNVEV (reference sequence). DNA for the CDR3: TGTGCCAGCAGACCGCTAGCGGGAGGAGAGACCCAGTACTTC. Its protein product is CASRPLAGGETQYF.

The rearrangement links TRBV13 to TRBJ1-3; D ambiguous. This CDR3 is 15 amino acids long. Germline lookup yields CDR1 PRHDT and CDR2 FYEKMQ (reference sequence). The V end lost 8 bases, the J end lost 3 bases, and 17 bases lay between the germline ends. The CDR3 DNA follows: TGTGCCAGCCGCGAAGGAATTGGAGTTGGAAACACCATATATTTT. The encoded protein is CASREGIGVGNTIYF.

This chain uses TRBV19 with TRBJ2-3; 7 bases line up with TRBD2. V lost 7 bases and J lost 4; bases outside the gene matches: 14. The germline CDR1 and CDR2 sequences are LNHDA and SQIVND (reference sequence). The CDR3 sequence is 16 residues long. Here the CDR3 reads CASTSRGSVEPDTQYF. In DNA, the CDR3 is TGTGCCAGTACGTCTCGCGGGAGCGTGGAGCCAGATACGCAGTATTTT.

The DNA of the CDR3 is TGTGCCAGTAGTGTTCGACAGAGTGAAGCTTTCTTT. Protein sequence: CASSVRQSEAFF. V is TRBV19 and J is TRBJ1-1; perhaps TRBD1 as D (5 bases). Germline CDR1 LNHDA, CDR2 SQIVND (reference sequence). Trimming removed 5 bases from V and 7 bases from J, with 11 bases in between. The CDR3 length is 12 residues.

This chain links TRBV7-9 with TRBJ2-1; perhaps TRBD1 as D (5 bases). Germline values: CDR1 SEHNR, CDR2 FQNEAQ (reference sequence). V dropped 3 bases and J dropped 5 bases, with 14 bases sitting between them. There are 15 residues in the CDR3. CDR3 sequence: CASSLGLGADNEQFF. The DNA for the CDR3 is TGTGCCAGCAGCTTGGGCCTAGGGGCCGACAATGAGCAGTTCTTC.

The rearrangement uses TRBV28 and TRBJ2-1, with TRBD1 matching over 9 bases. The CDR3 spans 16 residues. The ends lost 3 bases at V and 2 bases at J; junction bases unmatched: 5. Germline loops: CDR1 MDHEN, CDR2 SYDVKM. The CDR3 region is CASSFGDRAPYNEQFF. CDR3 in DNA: TGTGCCAGCAGTTTTGGGGACAGGGCCCCCTACAATGAGCAGTTCTTC.

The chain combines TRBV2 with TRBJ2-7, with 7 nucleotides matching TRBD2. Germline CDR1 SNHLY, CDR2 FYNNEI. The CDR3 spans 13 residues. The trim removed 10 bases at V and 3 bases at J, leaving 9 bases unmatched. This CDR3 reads CAIRPGGYYEQYF. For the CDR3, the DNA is TGTGCCATAAGGCCGGGGGGTTACTACGAGCAGTACTTC.

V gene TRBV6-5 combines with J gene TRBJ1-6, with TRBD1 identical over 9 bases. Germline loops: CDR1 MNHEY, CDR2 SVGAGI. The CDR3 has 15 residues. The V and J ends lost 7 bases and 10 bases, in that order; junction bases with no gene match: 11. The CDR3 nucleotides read TGTGCCAGCACCCGGGGACAGGGAGGATCCTCACCCCTCCACTTT. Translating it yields CASTRGQGGSSPLHF.

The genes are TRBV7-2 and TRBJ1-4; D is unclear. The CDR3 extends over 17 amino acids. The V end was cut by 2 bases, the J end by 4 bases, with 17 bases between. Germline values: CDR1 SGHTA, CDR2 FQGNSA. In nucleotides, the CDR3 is TGTGCCAGCAGCTTATTGGGGTGGGAGACGGGTAATGAAAAACTGTTTTTT. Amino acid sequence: CASSLLGWETGNEKLFF.

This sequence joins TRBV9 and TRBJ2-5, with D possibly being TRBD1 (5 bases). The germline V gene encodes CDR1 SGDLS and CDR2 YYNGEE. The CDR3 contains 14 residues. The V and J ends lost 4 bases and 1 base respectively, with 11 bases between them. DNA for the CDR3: TGTGCCAGCAGCCCCGACAGTTCCCAAGAGACCCAGTACTTC. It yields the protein CASSPDSSQETQYF.

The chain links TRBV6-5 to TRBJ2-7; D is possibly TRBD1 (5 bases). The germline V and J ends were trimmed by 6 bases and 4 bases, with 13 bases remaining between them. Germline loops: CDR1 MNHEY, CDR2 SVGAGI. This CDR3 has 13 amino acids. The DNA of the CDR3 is TGTGCCAGCAGCTGGGGCCATTTGTACGAGCAGTACTTC. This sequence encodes CASSWGHLYEQYF.

CDR3 region: CASKVTGGTDTQYF. CDR3 coding DNA: TGTGCCAGCAAGGTTACGGGAGGGACAGATACGCAGTATTTT. The chain has TRBV2 and TRBJ2-3, with 8 bases lining up with TRBD2. CDR1 and CDR2 from the germline V gene are SNHLY and FYNNEI. CDR3 length equals 14 residues. V shed 7 bases and J 3 bases; nucleotides not matched to a gene: 6.

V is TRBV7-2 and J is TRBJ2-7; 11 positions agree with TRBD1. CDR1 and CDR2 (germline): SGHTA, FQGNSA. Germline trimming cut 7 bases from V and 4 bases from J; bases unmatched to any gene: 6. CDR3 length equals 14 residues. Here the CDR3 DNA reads TGTGCCAGCAAACTCGGACAGGGGGCTTACGAGCAGTACTTC. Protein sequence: CASKLGQGAYEQYF.

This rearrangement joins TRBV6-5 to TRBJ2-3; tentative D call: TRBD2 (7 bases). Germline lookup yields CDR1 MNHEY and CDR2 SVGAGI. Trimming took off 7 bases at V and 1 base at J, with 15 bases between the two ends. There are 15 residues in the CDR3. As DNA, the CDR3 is TGTGCCAGCACTCTTAGGGGGGGCCGCACAGATACGCAGTATTTT. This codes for CASTLRGGRTDTQYF.

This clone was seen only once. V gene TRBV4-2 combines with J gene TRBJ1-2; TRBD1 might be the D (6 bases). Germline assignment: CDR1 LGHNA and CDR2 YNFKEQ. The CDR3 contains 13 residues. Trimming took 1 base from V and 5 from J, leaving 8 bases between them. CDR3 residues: CASSQAGTYGYTF. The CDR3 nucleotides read TGTGCCAGCAGCCAAGCCGGGACATATGGCTACACCTTC.

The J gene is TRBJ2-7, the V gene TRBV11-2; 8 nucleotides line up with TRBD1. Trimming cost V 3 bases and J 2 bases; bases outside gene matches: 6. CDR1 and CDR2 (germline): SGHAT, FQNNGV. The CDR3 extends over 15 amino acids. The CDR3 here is CASSFGVQGAYEQYF. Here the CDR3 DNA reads TGTGCCAGCAGCTTTGGAGTACAGGGGGCCTACGAGCAGTACTTC.

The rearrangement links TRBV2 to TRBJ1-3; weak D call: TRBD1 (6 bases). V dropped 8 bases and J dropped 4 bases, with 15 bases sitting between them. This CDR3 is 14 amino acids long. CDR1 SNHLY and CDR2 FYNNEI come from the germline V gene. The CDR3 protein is CASGGAGSGNTIYF. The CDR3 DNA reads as TGTGCCAGCGGGGGGGCGGGGAGCGGAAACACCATATATTTT.

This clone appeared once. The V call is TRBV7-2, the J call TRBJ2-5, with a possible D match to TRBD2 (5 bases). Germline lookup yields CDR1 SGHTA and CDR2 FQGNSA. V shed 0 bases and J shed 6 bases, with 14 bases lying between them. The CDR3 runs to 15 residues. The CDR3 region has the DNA TGTGCCAGCAGCTTAGCCCTAACTAGTACCCAGACCCAGTACTTC. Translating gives CASSLALTSTQTQYF.

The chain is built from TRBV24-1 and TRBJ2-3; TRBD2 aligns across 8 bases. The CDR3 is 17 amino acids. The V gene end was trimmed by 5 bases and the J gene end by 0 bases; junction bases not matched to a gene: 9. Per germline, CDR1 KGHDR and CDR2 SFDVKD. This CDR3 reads CATSGARGVHSTDTQYF. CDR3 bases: TGTGCCACCAGTGGCGCGCGGGGGGTGCATAGCACAGATACGCAGTATTTT.